This T cell receptor beta chain was captured by sequencing in a study of vaccination and CD4 T cells after COVID-19. This clonotype appeared a few times. No antigen is known for it. CDR1 and CDR2 (germline): DFQATT, SNEGSKA (reference sequence). J was trimmed by 2 bases and V by 5 bases; bases with no gene match: 9. The CDR3 runs 15 residues. The study sequenced cultured CD4+ T cell DNA using the Oncomine TCR Beta short-read assay. TCRdb fed the PCR reads into MiXCR, producing one record per CDR3 protein. The table records tens of thousands of distinct CDR3 sequences, roughly 70% of them present only once. Treatment defined: 10-day PBMC culture with coronavirus spike peptide pools or control peptides (ViraFEST assay). CD4+ T cells were isolated by negative selection after less than twelve days of culture.

The genes are TRBV20-1 and TRBJ2-3; 8 bases fit TRBD1. The specimen comprised CD4+ T cells from blood, cultured in vitro, sampled after SARS-CoV-2 vaccination. This TCR came from a human donor who received a COVID-19 vaccine. CDR3 amino acids: CSAAGGYESTDTQYF. The CDR3 DNA follows: TGCAGTGCTGCAGGGGGCTATGAATCCACAGATACGCAGTATTTT.